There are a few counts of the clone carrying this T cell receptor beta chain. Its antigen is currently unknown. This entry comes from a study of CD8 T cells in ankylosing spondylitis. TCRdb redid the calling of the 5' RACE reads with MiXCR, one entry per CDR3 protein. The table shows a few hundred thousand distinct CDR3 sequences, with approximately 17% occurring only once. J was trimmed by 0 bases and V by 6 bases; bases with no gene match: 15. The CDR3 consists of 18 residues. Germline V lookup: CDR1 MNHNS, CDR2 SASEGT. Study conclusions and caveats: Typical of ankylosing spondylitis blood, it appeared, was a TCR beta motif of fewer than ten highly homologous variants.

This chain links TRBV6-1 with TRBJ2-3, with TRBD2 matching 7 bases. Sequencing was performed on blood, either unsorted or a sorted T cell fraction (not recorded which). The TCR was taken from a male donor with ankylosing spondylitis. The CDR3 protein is CASRPEPRDYGSTDTQYF. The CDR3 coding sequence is TGTGCCAGCAGACCCGAACCCCGGGACTATGGTAGCACAGATACGCAGTATTTT.